Reported below is one T cell receptor beta chain. What it recognizes is unknown. This sample is part of a study of T cell responses to AZD1222 COVID-19 vaccine. The study's findings and limits: Spike-specific TCR breadth and depth grew following two AZD1222 doses.

Samples with a second dose at about 4 or about 12 weeks were pooled together. Germline CDR1 reads ENHRY; CDR2 reads SYGVKD. The CDR3 runs to 14 residues. V lost 6 bases and J 1 base, leaving 10 bases between the germline ends. Method: immunoSEQ multiplex PCR; TCRdb's copy keeps in-frame clones and lacks some. This table has just under 150,000 clones, roughly 87% appearing once. The clonotype was recovered from an adult who received the AZD1222 COVID-19 vaccine. The sequenced sample was peripheral blood, obtained 28 days after the second AZD1222 dose. V gene TRBV10-3 combines with J gene TRBJ1-3; possible D gene TRBD1, 6 bases. CDR3 sequence: CAISGRGSGNTIYF. CDR3 DNA: TGTGCCATCAGCGGCAGGGGATCTGGAAACACCATATATTTT.